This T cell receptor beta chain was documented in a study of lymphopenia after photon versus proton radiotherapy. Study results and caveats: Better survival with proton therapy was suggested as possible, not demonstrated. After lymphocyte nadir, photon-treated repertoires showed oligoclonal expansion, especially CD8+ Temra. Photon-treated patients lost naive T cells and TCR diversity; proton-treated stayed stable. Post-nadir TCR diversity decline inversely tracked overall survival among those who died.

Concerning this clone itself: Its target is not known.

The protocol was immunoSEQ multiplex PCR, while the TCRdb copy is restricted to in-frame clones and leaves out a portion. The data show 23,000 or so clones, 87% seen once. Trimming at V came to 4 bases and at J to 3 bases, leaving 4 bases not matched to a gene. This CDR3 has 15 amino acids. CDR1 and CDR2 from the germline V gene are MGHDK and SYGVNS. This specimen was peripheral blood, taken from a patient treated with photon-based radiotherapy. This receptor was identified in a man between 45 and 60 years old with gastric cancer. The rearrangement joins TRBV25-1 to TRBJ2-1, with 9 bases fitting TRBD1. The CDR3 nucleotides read TGTGCCAGCAGTGCTCGACAGGGGGTCTACAATGAGCAGTTCTTC. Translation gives CASSARQGVYNEQFF.